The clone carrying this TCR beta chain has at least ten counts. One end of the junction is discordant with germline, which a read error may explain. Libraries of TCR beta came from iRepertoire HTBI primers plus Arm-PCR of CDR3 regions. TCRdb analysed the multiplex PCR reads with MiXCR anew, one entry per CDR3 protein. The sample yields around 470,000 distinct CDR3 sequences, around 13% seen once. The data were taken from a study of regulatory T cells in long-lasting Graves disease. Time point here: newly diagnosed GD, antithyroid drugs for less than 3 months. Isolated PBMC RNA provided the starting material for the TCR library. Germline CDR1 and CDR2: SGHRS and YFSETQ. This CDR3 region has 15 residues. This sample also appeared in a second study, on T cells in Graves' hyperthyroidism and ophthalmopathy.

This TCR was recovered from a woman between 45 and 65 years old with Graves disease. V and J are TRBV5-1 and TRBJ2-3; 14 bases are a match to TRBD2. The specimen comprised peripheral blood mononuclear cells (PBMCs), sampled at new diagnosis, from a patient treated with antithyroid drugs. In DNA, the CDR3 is TGTGCCAGCAGTTTGGGACTAGCGGGAGTAGATACGCAGTATTTT. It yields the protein CASSLGLAGVDTQYF.